This TCR beta chain appears in the sequencing data of a study of identical twins. This CDR3 contains 13 residues. Germline values: CDR1 SGHTA, CDR2 FQGNSA. V lost 2 bases, J lost 5 bases, and 10 bases lay in between. TCRdb processed the 5' RACE reads anew with MiXCR; each CDR3 protein has one entry. The sample has under 250,000 distinct CDR3 sequences; about 7.5% are singletons. This clonotype was picked up a small number of times. Its specificity is unknown. Regarding the study as a whole: Researchers reported weaker excess twin sharing in beta out-of-frame sequences. Invariant T cells like MAIT and iNKT could partly confound the zero-insertion analyses. Abundant cord blood beta clonotypes carried fewer insertions; memory repertoires showed none. Conclusions were based on cross-sectional statistical analysis, without following the same donors.

Separately, the same data were catalogued under a study of yellow fever vaccine responses in identical twins.

V gene TRBV7-2 combines with J gene TRBJ2-7; D unclear. The sequence came from a woman aged 18 to 35 in good health. The material sequenced was memory (CD45RO+) T cells sorted from blood. CDR3 DNA: TGTGCCAGCAGCTTACTCAGATTCGACGAGCAGTACTTC. Translated, it gives CASSLLRFDEQYF.